This record covers a single TCR beta chain. Its cognate antigen is unknown. CDR3 size: 13 residues. V was pared by 3 bases and J by 6 bases, with 9 bases between. Patients with Susac syndrome met diagnostic criteria that were recently defined for definite or probable disease. The data are from a study of CD8 T cells in Susac syndrome. Study-level background: Intravenous immunoglobulin alone or corticosteroids were being given to patients with Susac syndrome at blood draw, unless they were therapy-naive. Whole-study findings and limits: The CD4+ T cell repertoires from Susac syndrome exhibited no clonal expansion.

The RNA, about 0.45 to 1 ug, was put through reverse transcription using random hexamers. The TCR beta CDR3 was amplified by immunoSEQ multiplex PCR across 54 Vbeta, 13 Jbeta. TCRdb independently ran MiXCR on the immunoSEQ multiplex PCR reads; one entry per CDR3 protein. The sample has about 170,000 distinct CDR3 sequences; approximately 95% are singletons. The chain recombines TRBV12-3 or TRBV12-4 with TRBJ1-3, with D unclear. The receptor's source is a human donor with Susac syndrome. Sequencing used CD4+ T cells from PBMCs. The CDR3 protein is CASSFMSQNTIYF. The CDR3, as DNA: TGTGCCAGCAGTTTCATGTCCCAAAACACCATATATTTT.